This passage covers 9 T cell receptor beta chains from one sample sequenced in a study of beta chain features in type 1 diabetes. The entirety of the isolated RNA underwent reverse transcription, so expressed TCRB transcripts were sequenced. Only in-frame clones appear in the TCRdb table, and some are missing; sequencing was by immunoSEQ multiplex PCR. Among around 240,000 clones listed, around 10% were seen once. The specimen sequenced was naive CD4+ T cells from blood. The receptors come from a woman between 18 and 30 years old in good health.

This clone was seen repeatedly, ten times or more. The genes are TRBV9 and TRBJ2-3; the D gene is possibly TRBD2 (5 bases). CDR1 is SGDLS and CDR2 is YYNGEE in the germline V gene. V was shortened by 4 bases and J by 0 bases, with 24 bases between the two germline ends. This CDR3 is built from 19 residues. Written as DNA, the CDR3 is TGTGCCAGCAGCCCCTCCCTAGGGCTAGCTGCGTTCAGCACAGATACGCAGTATTTT. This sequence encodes CASSPSLGLAAFSTDTQYF.

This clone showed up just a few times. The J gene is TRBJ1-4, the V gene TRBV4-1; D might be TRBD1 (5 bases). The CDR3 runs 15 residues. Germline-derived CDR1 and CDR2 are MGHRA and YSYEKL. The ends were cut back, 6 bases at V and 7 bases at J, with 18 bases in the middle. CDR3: CASSQFWDSGEKLFF. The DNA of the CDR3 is TGCGCCAGCAGTCAATTTTGGGACTCTGGTGAAAAACTGTTTTTT.

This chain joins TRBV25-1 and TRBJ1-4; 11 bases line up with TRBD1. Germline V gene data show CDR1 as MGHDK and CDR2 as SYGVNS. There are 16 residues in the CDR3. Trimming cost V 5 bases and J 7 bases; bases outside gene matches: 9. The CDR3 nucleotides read TGTGCCAGCAGTCCCGGGACAGGGGGTGGAGGTGAAAAACTGTTTTTT. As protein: CASSPGTGGGGEKLFF.

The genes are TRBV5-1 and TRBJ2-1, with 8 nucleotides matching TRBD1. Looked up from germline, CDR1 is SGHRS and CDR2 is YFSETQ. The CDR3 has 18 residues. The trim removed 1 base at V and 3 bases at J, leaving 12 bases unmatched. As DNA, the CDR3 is TGCGCCAGCAGCTTGCTACCCGTCGGACAGGGAAACTACAATGAGCAGTTCTTC. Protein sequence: CASSLLPVGQGNYNEQFF.

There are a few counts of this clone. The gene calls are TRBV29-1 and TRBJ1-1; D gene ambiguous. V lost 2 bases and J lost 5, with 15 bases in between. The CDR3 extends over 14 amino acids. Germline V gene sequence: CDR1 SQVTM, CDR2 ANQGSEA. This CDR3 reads CSVERWAGYTEAFF. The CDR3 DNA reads TGCAGCGTTGAAAGGTGGGCAGGCTATACTGAAGCTTTCTTT.

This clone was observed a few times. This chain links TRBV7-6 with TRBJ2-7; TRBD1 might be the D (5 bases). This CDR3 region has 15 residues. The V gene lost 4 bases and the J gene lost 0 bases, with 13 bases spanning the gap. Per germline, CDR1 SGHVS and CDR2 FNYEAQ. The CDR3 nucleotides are TGTGCCAGCAGCTCATTGCCCGACAGCTCCTACGAGCAGTACTTC. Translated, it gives CASSSLPDSSYEQYF. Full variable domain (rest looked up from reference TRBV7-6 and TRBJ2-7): GAGVSQSPRYKVTKRGQDVALRCDPISGHVSLYWYRQALGQGPEFLTYFNYEAQQDKSGLPNDRFSAERPEGSISTLTIQRTEQRDSAMYRCASSSLPDSSYEQYFGPGTRLTVT.

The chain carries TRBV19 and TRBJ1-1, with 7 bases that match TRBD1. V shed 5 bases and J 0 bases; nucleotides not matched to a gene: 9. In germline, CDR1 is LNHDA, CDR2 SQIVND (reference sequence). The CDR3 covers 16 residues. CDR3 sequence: CASSSTGALMNTEAFF. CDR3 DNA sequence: TGTGCCAGTAGTTCTACAGGGGCCCTTATGAACACTGAAGCTTTCTTT.

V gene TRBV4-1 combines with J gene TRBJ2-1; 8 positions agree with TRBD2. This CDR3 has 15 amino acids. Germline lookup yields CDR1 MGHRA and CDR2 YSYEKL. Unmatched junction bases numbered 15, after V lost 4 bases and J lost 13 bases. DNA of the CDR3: TGCGCCAGCAGCCTCCTAATGGTGGAGCGGGAGAGTCAGTTCTTC. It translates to CASSLLMVERESQFF.

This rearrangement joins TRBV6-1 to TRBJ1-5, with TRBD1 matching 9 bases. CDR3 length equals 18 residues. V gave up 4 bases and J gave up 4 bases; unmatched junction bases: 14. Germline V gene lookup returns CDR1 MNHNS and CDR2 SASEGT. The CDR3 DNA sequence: TGTGCCAGCAGTGCTGGGACAGGGCTGGGTTCGGGTAATCAGCCCCAGCATTTT. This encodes CASSAGTGLGSGNQPQHF.